Below are 30 T cell receptor beta chains sequenced from a single sample in a study of T cells in Graves' hyperthyroidism and ophthalmopathy. Regions amplified from RNA transcripts were the TCR beta CDR3 regions. The TCR CDR3 was amplified in a first-round RT-PCR using the HTBI primer set. One entry per CDR3 protein, called by TCRdb with MiXCR from the multiplex PCR reads. Of approximately 95,000 distinct CDR3 sequences in the sample, 35% to 45% were seen once. Specimen: peripheral blood or thyroid tissue (not recorded which). These TCRs come from a woman aged 25-40 years with Graves' hyperthyroidism.

At least ten counts were recorded for this clonotype. The J gene is TRBJ1-5, the V gene TRBV28; D not resolved. This CDR3 is built from 12 residues. Trimming removed 3 bases from V and 8 bases from J, with 8 bases in between. Germline V gene sequence: CDR1 MDHEN, CDR2 SYDVKM. This CDR3 reads CASSLGGKPQHF. The CDR3 nucleotides are TGTGCCAGCAGTTTGGGAGGGAAGCCCCAGCATTTT.

The chain recombines TRBV2 with TRBJ2-7, with TRBD1 matching 10 bases. The CDR3 runs 14 residues. Germline trimming cut 6 bases from V and 4 bases from J; bases unmatched to any gene: 6. Per germline, CDR1 SNHLY and CDR2 FYNNEI. The CDR3 DNA reads as TGTGCCAGCAGACCAGGGACAGGGGTTTACGAGCAGTACTTC. Its protein product is CASRPGTGVYEQYF.

This clonotype has ten or more counts. The chain employs TRBV2 and TRBJ1-2, with D uncertain. Trimming took 4 bases from V and 8 from J, leaving 11 bases between them. Looked up from germline, CDR1 is SNHLY and CDR2 is FYNNEI. The CDR3 covers 12 residues. CDR3 coding DNA: TGTGCCAGCAGTGGCGGACGGAGCGGCTACACCTTC. Encoded protein: CASSGGRSGYTF.

The chain is built from TRBV7-9 and TRBJ2-7; 11 bases are shared with TRBD2. Germline loops: CDR1 SEHNR, CDR2 FQNEAQ (reference sequence). The CDR3 consists of 16 residues. Trimming took 2 bases from V and 6 from J; bases not matched to a gene: 9. The DNA for the CDR3 is TGTGCCAGCAGCTTACATCCCGGGACTAGCGGAGGCGAGCAGTACTTC. Translation: CASSLHPGTSGGEQYF.

This clonotype was found many times. The chain uses TRBV19 and TRBJ1-5; D ambiguous. V was trimmed by 5 bases and J by 0 bases, leaving 14 bases between them. Germline CDR1 is LNHDA and CDR2 is SQIVND (reference sequence). The CDR3 is 16 amino acids. The CDR3 is CASSHGSGYSNQPQHF. The CDR3 DNA sequence: TGTGCCAGTAGTCATGGGTCTGGTTATAGCAATCAGCCCCAGCATTTT.

Comments on this clonotype: A much larger clone lies a single base off, so this may be a read error. The DNA of the CDR3 is TGTGCCAGCAGATCCGTGCGTGGCACTGAAGCTTTCTTT. This translates into CASRSVRGTEAFF. This sequence joins TRBV7-4 and TRBJ1-1; D gene unclear. Trimming left V 6 bases short and J 4 bases short, with 12 bases between. This CDR3 comprises 13 residues. Germline values: CDR1 SGHVT, CDR2 SQSDAQ.

This clonotype was counted ten times or more. The V call is TRBV19, the J call TRBJ1-2, with D maybe TRBD1 (5 bases). Germline V lookup: CDR1 LNHDA, CDR2 SQIVND (reference sequence). Between the trimmed V and J ends, which lost 7 bases and 7 bases, there was a span of 22 bases. The CDR3 contains 15 residues. CDR3: CASTIQEGAHGGYTF. The DNA for the CDR3 is TGTGCCAGTACCATACAGGAAGGGGCGCATGGTGGCTACACCTTC.

This clonotype was recorded once. The chain uses TRBV28 and TRBJ2-3; 12 nucleotides match TRBD2. The CDR3 has 16 residues. Germline V gives CDR1 MDHEN, CDR2 SYDVKM. The J segment lost 2 bases and the V segment lost 6 bases, leaving 6 bases of the junction unmatched. DNA for the CDR3: TGTGCCAGCAGCCAGACTAGCGGGAGCGTCACAGATACGCAGTATTTT. Translated, it gives CASSQTSGSVTDTQYF.

Ten or more counts support this clonotype. The chain joins TRBV7-3 to TRBJ1-6; TRBD1 agrees at 8 bases. CDR3 length: 14 residues. J was trimmed by 8 bases and V by 4 bases; bases with no gene match: 4. The germline gives CDR1 SGHTA, CDR2 FQGTGA. For the CDR3, the DNA is TGTGCCAGCAGCTCTGGACAGGGACATTCACCCCTCCACTTT. Protein product: CASSSGQGHSPLHF.

The chain is built from TRBV7-6 and TRBJ2-3, with TRBD2 as a possible D gene (6 bases). Trimming removed 3 bases from V and 2 bases from J, with 12 bases in between. The CDR3 length is 15 residues. The germline V gene has CDR1 SGHVS and CDR2 FNYEAQ. The CDR3 region has the DNA TGTGCCAGCAGCTTTATTGGCGGGAACACAGATACGCAGTATTTT. This codes for CASSFIGGNTDTQYF.

This clonotype is labeled medium-sized. The chain has TRBV7-3 and TRBJ2-7, with 7 bases lining up with TRBD1. The V segment lost 3 bases and the J segment 5 bases; nucleotides outside the gene matches: 4. There are 13 residues in the CDR3. Germline loops: CDR1 SGHTA, CDR2 FQGTGA. The CDR3, as DNA: TGTGCCAGCAGCTTCGACAGGGCGGACGAGCAGTACTTC. Translated: CASSFDRADEQYF. Complete variable domain (other parts from reference TRBV7-3 and TRBJ2-7): GAGVSQTPSNKVTEKGKYVELRCDPISGHTALYWYRQSLGQGPEFLIYFQGTGAADDSGLPNDRFFAVRPEGSVSTLKIQRTERGDSAVYLCASSFDRADEQYFGPGTRLTVT.

V is TRBV12-3 or TRBV12-4 and J is TRBJ2-5, with D perhaps TRBD1 (6 bases). The V gene lost 2 bases and the J gene lost 4 bases, with 11 bases spanning the gap. The CDR3 spans 14 residues. CDR3 sequence: CASSLWGLAETQYF. The CDR3 DNA is TGTGCCAGCAGTTTATGGGGGCTAGCAGAGACCCAGTACTTC.

The genes are TRBV7-9 and TRBJ2-5; 10 bases fit TRBD2. The CDR3 consists of 15 residues. After removal of 5 bases from V and 1 base from J, the junction contained 4 bases not matched to a gene. In germline, CDR1 is SEHNR, CDR2 FQNEAQ (reference sequence). The CDR3 loop is CASSPSGRAQETQYF. The DNA of the CDR3 is TGTGCCAGCAGCCCGAGCGGGAGGGCCCAAGAGACCCAGTACTTC. The full variable domain, completed using reference TRBV7-9 and TRBJ2-5, is DTGVSQNPRHKITKRGQNVTFRCDPISEHNRLYWYRQTLGQGPEFLTYFQNEAQLEKSRLLSDRFSAERPKGSFSTLEIQRTEQGDSAMYLCASSPSGRAQETQYFGPGTRLLVL.

This clonotype has at least ten counts. Sequence at one end of the junction differs from germline and may be a read error. The CDR3 DNA follows: TGTGCCAGCAGTTTAGCGCGCCTCTCGGGTGGCTACACCTTC. It specifies CASSLARLSGGYTF. The rearrangement links TRBV7-8 to TRBJ1-2, with D hard to call. The CDR3 length is 14 residues. Germline loops: CDR1 SGHVS, CDR2 FQNEAQ.

In this sample, this clonotype turned up many times. The CDR3 DNA reads TGCGCCAGCAGCCAAGATCAAAGGTACCGGGAGCTGTTTTTT. Amino acids: CASSQDQRYRELFF. The chain joins TRBV4-1 to TRBJ2-2, with no clear D. There are 14 residues in the CDR3. The germline CDR1 and CDR2 sequences are MGHRA and YSYEKL. Trimming pared 0 bases from V and 9 bases from J, leaving 11 bases between.

This clonotype was counted ten times or more. The V and J genes are TRBV28 and TRBJ2-5; D possibly corresponds to TRBD2 (5 bases). The germline gives CDR1 MDHEN, CDR2 SYDVKM. This CDR3 comprises 13 residues. Trimming stripped 2 bases from V and 5 bases from J, with 9 bases between. CDR3 protein: CASSLGGFETQYF. CDR3 bases: TGTGCCAGCAGTTTAGGAGGATTTGAGACCCAGTACTTC.

This clonotype was counted many times. The V call is TRBV2, the J call TRBJ2-2; 11 bases fit TRBD1. Germline-derived CDR1 and CDR2 are SNHLY and FYNNEI. V shed 11 bases, J shed 5 bases, and the junction held 7 bases outside the gene matches. The CDR3 sequence is 14 residues long. CDR3 sequence (DNA): TGTGCCGTTGGGACAGGGGGGATTACCGGGGAGCTGTTTTTT. It codes for CAVGTGGITGELFF.

There are many counts of this clonotype. The CDR3 reads CASSFRRIPTGGQTEAFF. The CDR3 nucleotides are TGTGCCAGCAGCTTTCGACGAATACCGACAGGGGGACAGACTGAAGCTTTCTTT. This sequence joins TRBV7-9 and TRBJ1-1, with 9 bases identical to TRBD1. The CDR3 consists of 18 residues. Germline loops: CDR1 SEHNR, CDR2 FQNEAQ (reference sequence). V shed 3 bases, J shed 5 bases, and the junction held 16 bases outside the gene matches.

CDR3 DNA: TGTGCCACCAGCAGTGCTAGAGATGGCCTCACCTACGAGCAGTACTTC. Its protein product is CATSSARDGLTYEQYF. The V call is TRBV15, the J call TRBJ2-7; D not resolved. V was cut by 3 bases and J by 2 bases, with 17 bases left in between. Germline V lookup: CDR1 LNHNV, CDR2 YYDKDF (reference sequence). CDR3 length: 16 residues.

In its sample, this clonotype was seen many times. The chain joins TRBV7-9 to TRBJ2-6; D perhaps matches TRBD1 (5 bases). This CDR3 spans 16 amino acids. Germline loops: CDR1 SEHNR, CDR2 FQNEAQ (reference sequence). V dropped 5 bases and J dropped 0 bases, with 11 bases sitting between them. The DNA of the CDR3 is TGTGCCAGCAGCACAGACGACAGCTCTGGGGCCAACGTCCTGACTTTC. Translated, it gives CASSTDDSSGANVLTF. Variable domain in full (rest from reference TRBV7-9 and TRBJ2-6): DTGVSQNPRHKITKRGQNVTFRCDPISEHNRLYWYRQTLGQGPEFLTYFQNEAQLEKSRLLSDRFSAERPKGSFSTLEIQRTEQGDSAMYLCASSTDDSSGANVLTFGAGSRLTVL.

This clonotype occurred a few times. Given a much more abundant clone one base away, this may be a read error. This CDR3 is missing its conserved last phenylalanine or tryptophan, likely due to a read error. The chain couples TRBV7-9 to TRBJ1-1; 7 bases map to TRBD1. V shed 6 bases and J 1 base; nucleotides not matched to a gene: 11. The CDR3 has 16 residues. Germline V gene sequence: CDR1 SEHNR, CDR2 FQNEAQ (reference sequence). The CDR3 here is CASRRQGGQRNTEAFL. Written as DNA, the CDR3 is TGTGCCAGCAGACGTCAGGGGGGACAACGGAACACTGAAGCTTTCCTT.

This clonotype was detected ten times or more. The gene calls are TRBV10-2 and TRBJ2-7; D is possibly TRBD2 (6 bases). V gave up 8 bases and J gave up 0 bases, with 17 bases separating them. The CDR3 is made up of 15 amino acids. Germline CDR1 WSHSY, CDR2 SAAADI. The CDR3 loop reads CASWRGGGNSYEQYF. The CDR3 nucleotides read TGCGCCAGCTGGCGGGGAGGCGGGAACTCCTACGAGCAGTACTTC.

This clonotype was seen a handful of times. This may be a read error, as it is one base from a much larger clone. The chain recombines TRBV28 with TRBJ1-6, with D unresolved. V was pared by 5 bases and J by 12 bases, with 8 bases between. Germline V gene lookup returns CDR1 MDHEN and CDR2 SYDVKM. The CDR3 sequence is 11 residues long. CDR3 loop: CASSPDLPLHF. For the CDR3, the DNA is TGTGCCAGCAGTCCCGACTTACCCCTCCACTTT.

This chain connects TRBV15 to TRBJ2-5; perhaps TRBD1 as D (6 bases). The germline CDR1 and CDR2 sequences are LNHNV and YYDKDF (reference sequence). Deletions cut 5 bases from V and 4 bases from J, with 11 bases between. The CDR3 sequence is 13 residues long. CDR3 protein: CATSRQVGETQYF. The CDR3 nucleotides are TGTGCCACCAGCCGACAGGTGGGAGAGACCCAGTACTTC.

With respect to this clonotype: Being one base from a much bigger clone, this may be a read error. The genes are TRBV3-1 and TRBJ1-1; D not resolved. The germline V gene has CDR1 LGHDT and CDR2 YNNKEL (reference sequence). This CDR3 is 12 amino acids long. Here the CDR3 reads CARSQGGTEAFF. Written as DNA, the CDR3 is TGTGCCCGCAGCCAAGGTGGAACTGAAGCTTTCTTT.

The sample holds many counts of this clonotype. V and J are TRBV6-5 and TRBJ1-2; D unclear. The CDR3 runs 16 residues. Trimming took off 6 bases at V and 3 bases at J, with 20 bases between the two ends. Germline loops: CDR1 MNHEY, CDR2 SVGAGI. The CDR3 DNA follows: TGTGCCAGCAGCCATTTGAAGGACGGAAGCCACTATGGCTACACCTTC. Translating gives CASSHLKDGSHYGYTF.

This clonotype came up many times. The chain carries TRBV5-1 and TRBJ2-7; D may be TRBD2 (5 bases). The germline gives CDR1 SGHRS, CDR2 YFSETQ. Trimming stripped 4 bases from V and 6 bases from J, with 20 bases between. The CDR3 spans 15 residues. The CDR3 loop is CASSPLTGSLSEQYF. CDR3 bases: TGCGCCAGCAGCCCCCTCACGGGATCTCTTTCCGAGCAGTACTTC.

With respect to this clonotype: The final CDR3 position lacks the conserved phenylalanine or tryptophan, pointing to a likely read error. No DNA is shown, since the ends of the CDR3 on it are uncertain; the CDR3 is the one TCRdb lists. V gene TRBV9 combines with J gene TRBJ1-3. The CDR3 extends over 8 residues, inclusive of both ends. The germline CDR1 and CDR2 sequences are SGDLS and YYNGEE. The CDR3 sequence: CASSAGRA.

The chain combines TRBV29-1 with TRBJ1-2, with 7 bases aligning to TRBD1. V shed 7 bases, J shed 8 bases, and the junction held 22 bases outside the gene matches. The length of the CDR3 is 16 residues. Germline V gene lookup returns CDR1 SQVTM and CDR2 ANQGSEA. The CDR3 nucleotides read TGCAGCGCCCCATTCGGGGCAGGGGGAGGCAGCGGAGGCTACACCTTC. This sequence encodes CSAPFGAGGGSGGYTF.

The V gene is TRBV7-9, the J gene TRBJ2-5, with TRBD2 identical over 8 bases. The germline CDR1 and CDR2 sequences are SEHNR and FQNEAQ (reference sequence). The CDR3 consists of 16 residues. Trimming removed 5 bases from V and 3 bases from J; junction bases left unmatched: 11. The CDR3 DNA reads as TGTGCCAGCAGCCGATGGGCGGGACTAGAGGAAGAGACCCAGTACTTC. This gives the protein CASSRWAGLEEETQYF.